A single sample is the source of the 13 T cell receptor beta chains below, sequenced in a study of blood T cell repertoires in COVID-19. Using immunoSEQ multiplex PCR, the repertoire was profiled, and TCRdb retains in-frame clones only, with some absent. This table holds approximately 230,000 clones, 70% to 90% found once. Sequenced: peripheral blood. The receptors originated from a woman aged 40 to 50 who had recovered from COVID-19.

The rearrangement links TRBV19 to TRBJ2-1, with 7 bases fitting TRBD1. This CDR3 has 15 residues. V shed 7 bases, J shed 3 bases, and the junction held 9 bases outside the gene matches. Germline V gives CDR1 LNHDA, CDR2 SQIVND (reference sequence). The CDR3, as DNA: TGTGCCAGTAAACCTGAGGGGGCTGGCTACAATGAGCAGTTCTTC. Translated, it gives CASKPEGAGYNEQFF.

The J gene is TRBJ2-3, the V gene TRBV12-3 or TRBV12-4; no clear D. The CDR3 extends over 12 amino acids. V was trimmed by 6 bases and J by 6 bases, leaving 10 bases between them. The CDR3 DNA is TGTGCCAGCAGCCTTATGCGGGATACGCAGTATTTT. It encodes CASSLMRDTQYF.

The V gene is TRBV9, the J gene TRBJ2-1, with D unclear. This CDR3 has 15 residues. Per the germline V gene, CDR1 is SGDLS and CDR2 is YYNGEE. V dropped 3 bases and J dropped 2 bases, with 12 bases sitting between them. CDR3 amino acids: CASSGAGSAYNEQFF. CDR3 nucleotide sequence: TGTGCCAGCAGCGGAGCTGGTTCGGCCTACAATGAGCAGTTCTTC.

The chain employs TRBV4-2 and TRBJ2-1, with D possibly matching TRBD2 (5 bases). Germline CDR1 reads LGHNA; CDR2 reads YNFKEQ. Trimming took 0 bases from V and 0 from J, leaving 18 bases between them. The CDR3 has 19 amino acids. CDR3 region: CASSQEPSLAWSSYNEQFF. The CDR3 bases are TGTGCCAGCAGCCAAGAGCCGTCCCTAGCCTGGAGCTCCTACAATGAGCAGTTCTTC.

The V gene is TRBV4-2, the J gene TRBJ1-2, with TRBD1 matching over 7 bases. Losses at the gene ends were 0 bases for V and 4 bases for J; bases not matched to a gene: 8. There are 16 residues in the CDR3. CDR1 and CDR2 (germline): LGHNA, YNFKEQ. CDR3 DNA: TGTGCCAGCAGCCAAGATTTCAGGGGGGCCTTCTATGGCTACACCTTC. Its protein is CASSQDFRGAFYGYTF.

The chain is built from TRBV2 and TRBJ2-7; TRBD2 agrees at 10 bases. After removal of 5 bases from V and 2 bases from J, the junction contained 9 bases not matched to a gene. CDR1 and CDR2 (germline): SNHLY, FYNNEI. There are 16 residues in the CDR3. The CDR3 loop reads CASSHLGLADTYEQYF. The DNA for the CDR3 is TGTGCCAGCAGTCACCTCGGACTAGCGGATACCTACGAGCAGTACTTC. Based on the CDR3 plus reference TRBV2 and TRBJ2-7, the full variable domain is EPEVTQTPSHQVTQMGQEVILRCVPISNHLYFYWYRQILGQKVEFLVSFYNNEISEKSEIFDDQFSVERPDGSNFTLKIRSTKLEDSAMYFCASSHLGLADTYEQYFGPGTRLTVT.

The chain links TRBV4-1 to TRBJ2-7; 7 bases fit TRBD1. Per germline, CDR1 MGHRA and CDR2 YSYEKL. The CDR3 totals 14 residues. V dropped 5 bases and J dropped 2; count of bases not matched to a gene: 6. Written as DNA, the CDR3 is TGCGCCAGCAGCGACCGGGACAGAACCTACGAGCAGTACTTC. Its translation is CASSDRDRTYEQYF.

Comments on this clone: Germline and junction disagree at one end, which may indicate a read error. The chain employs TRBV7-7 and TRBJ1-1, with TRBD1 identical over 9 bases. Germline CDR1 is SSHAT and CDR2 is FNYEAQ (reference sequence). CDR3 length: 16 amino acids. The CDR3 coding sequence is TGTGCTAGCAGCCCTATTCCGGGACAGGGGAACACTGAAGCTTTCTTT. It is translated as CASSPIPGQGNTEAFF.

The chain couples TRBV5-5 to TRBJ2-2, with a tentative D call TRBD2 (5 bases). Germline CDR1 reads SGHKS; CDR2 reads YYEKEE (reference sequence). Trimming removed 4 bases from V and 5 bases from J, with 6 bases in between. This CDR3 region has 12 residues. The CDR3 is CASSRGTGELFF. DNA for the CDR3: TGTGCCAGCAGCCGAGGGACCGGGGAGCTGTTTTTT. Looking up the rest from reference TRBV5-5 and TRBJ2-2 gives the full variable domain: DAGVTQSPTHLIKTRGQQVTLRCSPISGHKSVSWYQQVLGQGPQFIFQYYEKEERGRGNFPDRFSARQFPNYSSELNVNALLLGDSALYLCASSRGTGELFFGEGSRLTVL.

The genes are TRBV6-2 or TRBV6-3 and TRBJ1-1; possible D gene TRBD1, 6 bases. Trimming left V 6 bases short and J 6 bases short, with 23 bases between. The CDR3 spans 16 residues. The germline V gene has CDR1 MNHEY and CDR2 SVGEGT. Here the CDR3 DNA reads TGTGCCAGCAGCTCGGGACACCACTCCGAGAGGGCTGAAGCTTTCTTT. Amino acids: CASSSGHHSERAEAFF.

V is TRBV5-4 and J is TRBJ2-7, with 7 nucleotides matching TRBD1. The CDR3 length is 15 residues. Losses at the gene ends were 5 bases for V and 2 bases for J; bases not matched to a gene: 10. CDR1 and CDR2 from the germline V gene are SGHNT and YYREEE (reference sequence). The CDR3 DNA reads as TGTGCCAGCAGATCACCGGGACAGAGTGCCTACGAGCAGTACTTC. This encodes CASRSPGQSAYEQYF.

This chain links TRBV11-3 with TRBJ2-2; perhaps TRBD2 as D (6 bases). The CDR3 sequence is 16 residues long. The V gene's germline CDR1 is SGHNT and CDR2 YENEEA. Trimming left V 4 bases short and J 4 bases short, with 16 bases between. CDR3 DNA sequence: TGTGCCAGCAGCTCGGCGGGATCCGGTGGCACCGGGGAGCTGTTTTTT. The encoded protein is CASSSAGSGGTGELFF.

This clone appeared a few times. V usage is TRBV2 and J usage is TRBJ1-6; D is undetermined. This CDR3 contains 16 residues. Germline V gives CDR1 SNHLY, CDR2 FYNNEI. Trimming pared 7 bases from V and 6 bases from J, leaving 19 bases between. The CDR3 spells CASKQTSYPGNSPLHF. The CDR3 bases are TGTGCCAGCAAACAGACCTCCTACCCCGGTAATTCACCCCTCCACTTT.